This T cell receptor beta chain came from a study of shared clonotypes between healthy human individuals. Study findings and constraints: Estimated richness was generally greater in naive than memory subsets.

The CDR3 is 14 residues long. Germline V CDR1 and CDR2: WSHSY, SAAADI. V was shortened by 3 bases and J by 8 bases, with 15 bases between the two germline ends. Turning to this clone: Antigen unknown.

Assay: immunoSEQ multiplex PCR; the TCRdb copy retains only in-frame clones and omits some. The data show 2 million to 2.5 million clones, nearly 97% seen once. The TCR originated in a man younger than 30 in good health. V usage is TRBV10-2 and J usage is TRBJ2-3; D possibly corresponds to TRBD1 (6 bases). Material: naive CD4+ T cells sorted from blood. Indicated subset: CD45RA+ positively selected. DNA of the CDR3: TGCGCCAGCAGTGAACCAGGGACAAAGGGTACGCAGTATTTT. This gives the protein CASSEPGTKGTQYF.